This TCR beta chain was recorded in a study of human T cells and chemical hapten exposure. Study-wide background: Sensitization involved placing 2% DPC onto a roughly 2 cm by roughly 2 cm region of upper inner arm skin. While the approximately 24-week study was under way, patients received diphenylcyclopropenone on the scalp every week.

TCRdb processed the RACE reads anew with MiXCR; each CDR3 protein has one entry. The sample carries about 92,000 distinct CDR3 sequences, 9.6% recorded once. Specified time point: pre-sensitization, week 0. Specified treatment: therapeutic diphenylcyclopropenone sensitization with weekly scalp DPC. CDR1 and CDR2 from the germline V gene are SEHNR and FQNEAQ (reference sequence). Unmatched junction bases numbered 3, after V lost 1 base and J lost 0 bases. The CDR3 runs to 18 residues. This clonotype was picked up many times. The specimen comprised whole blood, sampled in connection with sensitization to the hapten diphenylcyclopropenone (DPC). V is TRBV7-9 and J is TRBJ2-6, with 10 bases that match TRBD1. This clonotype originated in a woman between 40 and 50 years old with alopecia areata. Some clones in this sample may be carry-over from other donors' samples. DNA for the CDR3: TGTGCCAGCAGCTTAGGGGGACAGGGGCCCTCTGGGGCCAACGTCCTGACTTTC. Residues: CASSLGGQGPSGANVLTF.